These 19 T cell receptor beta chains came from one sample sequenced in a study of blood T cell repertoires in COVID-19. Data came from immunoSEQ multiplex PCR; TCRdb stores just in-frame clones and leaves some out. The sample has some 220,000 clones, around 83% seen once. The sequencing input was peripheral blood. Receptors originate from a man aged 50 to 60 who had recovered from COVID-19.

This chain joins TRBV20-1 and TRBJ2-7, with 9 bases matching TRBD2. CDR3 length equals 15 residues. V trimming: 5 bases; J trimming: 2 bases; junction bases outside the gene matches: 10. CDR1 and CDR2 (germline): DFQATT, SNEGSKA (reference sequence). The CDR3, as DNA: TGCAGTGCTCGTGGAATAGCGGGAGCTCCCTACGAGCAGTACTTC. Its translation: CSARGIAGAPYEQYF.

The chain employs TRBV9 and TRBJ2-2; D not resolved. CDR1 SGDLS and CDR2 YYNGEE come from the germline V gene. V was cut by 4 bases and J by 0 bases, with 13 bases left in between. The CDR3 contains 16 residues. This CDR3 reads CASSSRQVTNTGELFF. The CDR3 DNA follows: TGTGCCAGCAGCTCCCGGCAGGTCACGAACACCGGGGAGCTGTTTTTT.

This clone was counted once. The V call is TRBV18, the J call TRBJ2-7; 9 bases line up with TRBD1. V was clipped by 2 bases and J by 5 bases; unmatched bases: 1. The CDR3 totals 13 residues. Germline-derived CDR1 and CDR2 are KGHSH and LQKENI. The DNA of the CDR3 is TGTGCCAGCTCACCAGGGGACAGGGACGAGCAGTACTTC. Translated, it gives CASSPGDRDEQYF.

About this clone itself: This CDR3 is also generated by other DNA sequences in the sample. The chain uses TRBV19 and TRBJ1-2; no clear D gene. The V gene's germline CDR1 is LNHDA and CDR2 SQIVND (reference sequence). The CDR3 spans 14 residues. Deletions cut 5 bases from V and 2 bases from J, with 12 bases between. The DNA of the CDR3 is TGTGCCAGTAGTCCGCCCCGGGTAAACTATGGCTACACCTTC. It codes for CASSPPRVNYGYTF.

The chain links TRBV4-1 to TRBJ2-1, with 8 bases that match TRBD2. With 3 bases clipped from V and 4 bases from J, the junction kept 8 bases outside the gene matches. This CDR3 has 16 amino acids. CDR1 is MGHRA, CDR2 YSYEKL, per germline. The CDR3 protein is CASSQALAEKYNEQFF. CDR3 in DNA: TGCGCCAGCAGCCAGGCACTAGCGGAGAAATACAATGAGCAGTTCTTC.

The V gene is TRBV7-2, the J gene TRBJ2-3; 16 bases fit TRBD2. The trim removed 1 base at V and 4 bases at J, leaving 5 bases unmatched. The CDR3 runs to 18 residues. Germline CDR1 SGHTA, CDR2 FQGNSA. In nucleotides, the CDR3 is TGTGCCAGCAGCTTAGTCGGGACTAGCGGGAGGGTCGCAGATACGCAGTATTTT. Protein product: CASSLVGTSGRVADTQYF.

The rearrangement links TRBV5-1 to TRBJ1-1; 8 positions agree with TRBD1. Germline V gene data show CDR1 as SGHRS and CDR2 as YFSETQ. V trimming: 5 bases; J trimming: 4 bases; junction bases outside the gene matches: 7. The CDR3 has 14 amino acids. This chain's CDR3 is CASRGAGGLTEAFF. CDR3 bases: TGCGCCAGCAGGGGGGCAGGGGGCCTCACTGAAGCTTTCTTT.

V is TRBV11-3 and J is TRBJ2-7; TRBD2 matches at 9 bases. The ends lost 5 bases at V and 1 base at J; junction bases unmatched: 0. The CDR3 is 13 residues long. Looked up from germline, CDR1 is SGHNT and CDR2 is YENEEA. This CDR3 reads CASSTSGSYEQYF. The CDR3 coding sequence is TGTGCCAGCAGCACTAGCGGGTCCTACGAGCAGTACTTC.

This chain connects TRBV11-2 to TRBJ2-7; TRBD1 is a possible D gene (5 bases). Per the germline V gene, CDR1 is SGHAT and CDR2 is FQNNGV. The CDR3 length is 16 residues. Trimming removed 2 bases at V and 0 bases at J, with 14 bases between. CDR3 nucleotide sequence: TGTGCCAGCAGCTTACAGCAGGGCCGTAGCTCCTACGAGCAGTACTTC. Translating gives CASSLQQGRSSYEQYF.

V gene TRBV27 combines with J gene TRBJ1-1, with TRBD1 as a possible D gene (5 bases). Germline assignment: CDR1 MNHEY and CDR2 SMNVEV (reference sequence). This CDR3 has 14 amino acids. With 4 bases removed from V and 2 bases from J, the gap between germline ends came to 11 bases. DNA for the CDR3: TGTGCCAGCAGTTGGGGGGAGACAAACACTGAAGCTTTCTTT. Residues: CASSWGETNTEAFF.

The J gene is TRBJ1-2, the V gene TRBV28; D is unresolved. Germline V lookup: CDR1 MDHEN, CDR2 SYDVKM. This CDR3 region has 14 residues. The V and J ends lost 3 bases and 6 bases respectively, with 14 bases between them. Here the CDR3 DNA reads TGTGCCAGCAGTTTTTGGGCAAGGAACCATGGCTACACCTTC. This translates into CASSFWARNHGYTF.

J is TRBJ2-3 and V is TRBV29-1; maybe TRBD2 (5 bases). This CDR3 contains 13 residues. Germline V CDR1 and CDR2: SQVTM, ANQGSEA. Deletions cut 8 bases from V and 0 bases from J, with 12 bases between. The CDR3 coding sequence is TGCAGCTCCGGGATCGGAAGCACAGATACGCAGTATTTT. It specifies CSSGIGSTDTQYF.

The chain carries TRBV19 and TRBJ1-5, with D unresolved. Germline loops: CDR1 LNHDA, CDR2 SQIVND (reference sequence). V lost 1 base, J lost 3 bases, and 13 bases lay in between. The CDR3 loop spans 16 amino acids. The CDR3 nucleotides are TGTGCCAGTAGTATAGCCTACCAGGATTTCAATCAGCCCCAGCATTTT. This sequence encodes CASSIAYQDFNQPQHF.

The chain has TRBV3-1 (or the pseudogene TRBV3-2) and TRBJ2-5, with TRBD2 as a possible D gene (7 bases). V was clipped by 4 bases and J by 3 bases, with 21 bases between them. The CDR3 runs 17 residues. Germline values: CDR1 LGHDT, CDR2 YNNKEL (reference sequence). CDR3 coding DNA: TGTGCCAGCAGCCGCGTGGGGGGCGGGAGAAAGGAAGAGACCCAGTACTTC. Translating gives CASSRVGGGRKEETQYF.

V and J are TRBV2 and TRBJ1-2; 9 bases are a match to TRBD1. The length of the CDR3 is 13 residues. Germline V CDR1 and CDR2: SNHLY, FYNNEI. V was clipped by 7 bases and J by 6 bases; unmatched bases: 6. The chain's CDR3 is CASKRTGANGYTF. DNA of the CDR3: TGTGCCAGCAAGAGGACAGGGGCGAATGGCTACACCTTC.

The chain uses TRBV5-5 and TRBJ2-7; 7 bases line up with TRBD2. J was trimmed by 0 bases and V by 4 bases; bases with no gene match: 13. Looked up from germline, CDR1 is SGHKS and CDR2 is YYEKEE (reference sequence). This CDR3 is built from 17 residues. The CDR3 DNA follows: TGTGCCAGCAGCCTACTTCCAATAGCGGGTAGCTCCTACGAGCAGTACTTC. Amino acids: CASSLLPIAGSSYEQYF.

This chain connects TRBV9 to TRBJ2-5; TRBD1 matches at 7 bases. The V gene end was trimmed by 4 bases and the J gene end by 5 bases; junction bases not matched to a gene: 11. CDR3 length: 15 amino acids. CDR1 and CDR2 (germline): SGDLS, YYNGEE. CDR3 sequence: CASSLTGASRETQYF. In DNA form, the CDR3 reads TGTGCCAGCAGCCTCACAGGGGCTAGCAGGGAGACCCAGTACTTC.

This clone was observed a single time. This chain links TRBV28 with TRBJ1-2, with D hard to call. CDR1 is MDHEN and CDR2 is SYDVKM in the germline V gene. The CDR3 length is 13 residues. Trimming pared 6 bases from V and 4 bases from J, leaving 12 bases between. The CDR3 DNA is TGTGCCAGCAGCTCAGTTCCTTCCTATGGCTACACCTTC. Translating gives CASSSVPSYGYTF.

The chain has TRBV11-2 and TRBJ2-1; 11 bases are a match to TRBD2. CDR3 length: 17 amino acids. Germline assignment: CDR1 SGHAT and CDR2 FQNNGV. After removal of 5 bases from V and 4 bases from J, the junction contained 10 bases not matched to a gene. CDR3 residues: CASSNLRTSGFYNEQFF. DNA for the CDR3: TGTGCCAGCAGCAACCTCCGGACTAGCGGGTTTTACAATGAGCAGTTCTTC.